This TCR beta chain was retrieved from a study of blood T cell repertoires in COVID-19. Sequencing was performed with immunoSEQ multiplex PCR; in TCRdb, only in-frame clones are kept and a portion is missing. Of over 85,000 clones detected, roughly 90% appear once; the ten largest clones hold 4% to 4.5%. The CDR3 loop spans 14 amino acids. V lost 4 bases to trimming and J lost 9 bases, with 16 bases between them. In germline, CDR1 is GTSNPN, CDR2 SVGIG (reference sequence). The chain carries TRBV30 and TRBJ1-6, with D maybe TRBD1 (5 bases). The clonotype comes from a human donor with COVID-19, enrolled during active disease. The donor label of this sample is uncertain. Sequencing was carried out using peripheral blood. This chain's CDR3 is CAWTVGGKGSPLHF. The CDR3 DNA follows: TGTGCCTGGACCGTCGGGGGGAAAGGTTCACCCCTCCACTTT.